This T cell receptor (beta chain) was captured in a study of tumor T cells in aggressive B-cell lymphoma (dated by TCRdb to 2016 to 2017). Taken from the germline V gene (reference sequence), the CDR1 and CDR2 loops are SGHNT and YYREEE. The CDR3 runs 15 residues from the cysteine to the phenylalanine. The entry retains the CDR3 DNA only, 45 bases that are in frame from base 1. The germline ends are 20 bases apart after V is trimmed by 4 bases and J by 6 bases. The library was generated by the immunoSEQ multiplex PCR assay. The source is immuneACCESS, and TCRdb retained only in-frame sequences with V and J called. Part of the clones is not carried over; for the studies checked, unresolved V genes explain less than half of this, and the remainder is unexplained. Recorded for this sample are roughly 3,300 clones; roughly two thirds of them occurred a single time. The ten largest clones take up approximately 9% of the sample.

As concerns this clone: Its binding antigen is unknown. Base quality data are lacking; no much larger clone is found one base away.

The sequence joins TRBV5-4 to TRBJ2-7, with TRBD2 perhaps the D gene, on 6 matching bases. The clonotype was recovered from an adult with diffuse large B cell lymphoma. The source material was tumor tissue. At the DNA level, the sequence is TGTGCCAGCAGCCCTGGGACTCCTACGATGGGCGAGCAGTACTTC. Translated, this is CASSPGTPTMGEQYF.